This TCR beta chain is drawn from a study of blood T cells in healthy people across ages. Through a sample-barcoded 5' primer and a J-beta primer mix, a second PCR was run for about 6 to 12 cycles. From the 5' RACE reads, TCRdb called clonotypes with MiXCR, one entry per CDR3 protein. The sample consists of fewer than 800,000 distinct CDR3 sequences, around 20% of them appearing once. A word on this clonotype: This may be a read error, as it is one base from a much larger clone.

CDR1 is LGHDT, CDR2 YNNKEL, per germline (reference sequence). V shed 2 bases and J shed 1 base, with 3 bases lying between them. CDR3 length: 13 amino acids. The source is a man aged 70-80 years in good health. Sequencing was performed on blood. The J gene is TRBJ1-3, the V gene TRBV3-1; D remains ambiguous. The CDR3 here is CASSQRSGNTIYF. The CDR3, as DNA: TGTGCCAGCAGCCAAAGGTCTGGAAACACCATATATTTT.